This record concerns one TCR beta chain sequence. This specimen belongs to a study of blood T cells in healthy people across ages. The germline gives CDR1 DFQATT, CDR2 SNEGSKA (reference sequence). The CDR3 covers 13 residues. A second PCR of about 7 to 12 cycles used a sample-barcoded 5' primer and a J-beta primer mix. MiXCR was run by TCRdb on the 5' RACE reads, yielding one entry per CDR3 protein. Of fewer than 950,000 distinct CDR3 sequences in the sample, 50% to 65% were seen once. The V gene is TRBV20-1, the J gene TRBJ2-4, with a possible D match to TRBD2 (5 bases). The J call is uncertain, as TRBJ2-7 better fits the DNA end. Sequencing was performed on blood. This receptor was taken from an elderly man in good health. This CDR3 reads CSARDRWRYEQYF. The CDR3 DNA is TGCAGTGCTAGAGACCGGTGGAGGTACGAGCAGTACTTC.